The 30 T cell receptor beta chains below come from one sample, sequenced in a study of shared clonotypes between healthy human individuals (dated by TCRdb to 2018 to 2021). Libraries were made using the immunoSEQ multiplex PCR assay. The clones in this table, taken by TCRdb from immuneACCESS, are in-frame only. Not every clone is retained; where verified, under half of the shortfall comes from an unresolved V gene, and the cause of the rest is unknown. For this sample the table gives about 2,500,000 clones, of which 85% to 95% were detected only once. The ten largest account for around 0.14% of the sample. Sequencing was performed on naive CD4+ T cells sorted from blood. The cell subset or site label here, explained by the study, means: CD45RA+ positively selected. Receptor source: a man between 18 and 35 years old in good health.

The chain carries TRBV4-2 and TRBJ1-4, with 8 nucleotides matching TRBD1. Germline V gene sequence: CDR1 LGHNA, CDR2 YNFKEQ. The ends lost 5 bases at V and 8 bases at J; junction bases unmatched: 7. This CDR3 is 14 amino acids long. As DNA, the CDR3 is TGTGCCAGCAGCGCAGGGGGCGCAGGCGAAAAACTGTTTTTT. Translated: CASSAGGAGEKLFF.

In its sample, this clone was seen a few times. The chain recombines TRBV19 with TRBJ2-1, with a weak D call TRBD2 (6 bases). Germline V gene sequence: CDR1 LNHDA, CDR2 SQIVND (reference sequence). The V end was cut by 6 bases, the J end by 5 bases, with 11 bases between. The CDR3 runs to 13 residues. CDR3 nucleotide sequence: TGTGCCAGTAGAACCGGGGGAAACAATGAGCAGTTCTTC. Encoded protein: CASRTGGNNEQFF.

The count of this clone is one. The chain joins TRBV6-6 to TRBJ2-3; TRBD1 matches at 9 bases. Trimming cost V 7 bases and J 6 bases; bases outside gene matches: 8. The CDR3 totals 14 residues. The V gene's germline CDR1 is MNHNY and CDR2 SVGAGI (reference sequence). CDR3 nucleotide sequence: TGTGCCAGCAACCCACAGGGGGCAAGGGATACGCAGTATTTT. It encodes CASNPQGARDTQYF.

This clone was detected once. The same CDR3 is also encoded by other DNA sequences in this sample. V usage is TRBV7-8 and J usage is TRBJ1-2; 7 bases align to TRBD1. The V gene end was trimmed by 1 base and the J gene end by 8 bases; junction bases not matched to a gene: 4. CDR1 is SGHVS and CDR2 is FQNEAQ in the germline V gene. The CDR3 covers 13 residues. The CDR3 nucleotides read TGTGCCAGCAGCTTAGGACAGGGCTGGGGCTACACCTTC. Translating it yields CASSLGQGWGYTF.

The gene calls are TRBV2 and TRBJ2-1; 10 bases agree with TRBD2. Germline V lookup: CDR1 SNHLY, CDR2 FYNNEI. The CDR3 covers 15 residues. The J segment lost 4 bases and the V segment lost 6 bases, leaving 6 bases of the junction unmatched. For the CDR3, the DNA is TGTGCCAGCAGCCTCGGACTAGCGGATTACAATGAGCAGTTCTTC. It codes for CASSLGLADYNEQFF.

V gene TRBV5-1 combines with J gene TRBJ2-1, with 10 positions matching TRBD2. This CDR3 is 12 amino acids long. CDR1 and CDR2 (germline): SGHRS, YFSETQ. After removal of 4 bases from V and 15 bases from J, the junction contained 7 bases not matched to a gene. The CDR3 DNA is TGCGCCAGCAGCCCAACTAGCGGGGTGGGGTTCTTC. It encodes CASSPTSGVGFF.

Of note for this clone: Other DNA sequences in this specimen translate into the identical CDR3. The rearrangement links TRBV7-9 to TRBJ2-3; the D gene is possibly TRBD2 (6 bases). Germline V gives CDR1 SEHNR, CDR2 FQNEAQ (reference sequence). There are 13 residues in the CDR3. Deletions cut 5 bases from V and 7 bases from J, with 13 bases between. The CDR3 region has the DNA TGTGCCAGCAGCCGCGGGGAAGGGAATACGCAGTATTTT. Amino acid sequence: CASSRGEGNTQYF. Using reference TRBV7-9 and TRBJ2-3 for the parts outside the CDR3, the full variable domain is DTGVSQNPRHKITKRGQNVTFRCDPISEHNRLYWYRQTLGQGPEFLTYFQNEAQLEKSRLLSDRFSAERPKGSFSTLEIQRTEQGDSAMYLCASSRGEGNTQYFGPGTRLTVL.

With respect to this clone: Within the sample, other DNA sequences also encode this same CDR3. The chain carries TRBV5-1 and TRBJ1-1; tentative D call: TRBD1 (6 bases). CDR1 is SGHRS and CDR2 is YFSETQ in the germline V gene. The CDR3 covers 15 residues. Trimming removed 0 bases at V and 1 base at J, with 10 bases between. For the CDR3, the DNA is TGCGCCAGCAGCTTGGCGGGGGGGCGGAACACTGAAGCTTTCTTT. The encoded protein is CASSLAGGRNTEAFF.

The chain uses TRBV5-1 and TRBJ2-3; D call uncertain. The CDR3 has 13 residues. Germline V gene lookup returns CDR1 SGHRS and CDR2 YFSETQ. V gave up 5 bases and J gave up 10 bases, with 17 bases separating them. Here the CDR3 DNA reads TGCGCCAGCAGGCCTGAGATAGCTAATGCGCAGTATTTT. Protein product: CASRPEIANAQYF.

The rearrangement links TRBV7-2 to TRBJ2-7; 11 bases match TRBD2. J was trimmed by 0 bases and V by 5 bases; bases with no gene match: 6. Germline V gene lookup returns CDR1 SGHTA and CDR2 FQGNSA. CDR3 length: 16 residues. CDR3 residues: CASSKGLAASSYEQYF. DNA for the CDR3: TGTGCCAGCAGCAAGGGACTAGCGGCCAGCTCCTACGAGCAGTACTTC.

The rearrangement uses TRBV9 and TRBJ2-2; D perhaps matches TRBD2 (7 bases). From germline, CDR1 is SGDLS and CDR2 YYNGEE. Trimming shortened V by 2 bases and J by 1 base, and 18 bases separated the two germline ends. This CDR3 is built from 18 residues. CDR3: CASSVGGGPPENTGELFF. CDR3 nucleotides: TGTGCCAGCAGCGTTGGGGGGGGCCCCCCGGAGAACACCGGGGAGCTGTTTTTT.

The chain uses TRBV28 and TRBJ2-1; 8 positions match TRBD1. V trimming: 0 bases; J trimming: 4 bases; junction bases outside the gene matches: 8. Germline loops: CDR1 MDHEN, CDR2 SYDVKM. This CDR3 is built from 17 residues. This CDR3 reads CASSLWGPTGAYNEQFF. As DNA, the CDR3 is TGTGCCAGCAGTTTATGGGGCCCGACAGGGGCATACAATGAGCAGTTCTTC.

With regard to this clone: Within the sample, other DNA sequences also encode this same CDR3. The V call is TRBV10-3, the J call TRBJ1-5; D not resolved. From germline, CDR1 is ENHRY and CDR2 SYGVKD. The CDR3 is 14 amino acids. V was pared by 3 bases and J by 0 bases, with 6 bases between. CDR3 region: CAISEGISNQPQHF. In DNA form, the CDR3 reads TGTGCCATCAGTGAAGGGATTAGCAATCAGCCCCAGCATTTT.

As for this clone: The sample holds other DNA sequences that translate to the same CDR3. The chain carries TRBV2 and TRBJ1-5, with D uncertain. V was trimmed by 4 bases and J by 2 bases, leaving 3 bases between them. CDR1 is SNHLY, CDR2 FYNNEI, per germline. This CDR3 has 12 residues. The CDR3 reads CASSAGNQPQHF. The CDR3 nucleotides are TGTGCCAGCAGTGCGGGCAATCAGCCCCAGCATTTT.

This sequence joins TRBV18 and TRBJ1-4; D unclear. This CDR3 spans 16 amino acids. Deletions cut 5 bases from V and 0 bases from J, with 13 bases between. Germline CDR1 KGHSH, CDR2 LQKENI. The CDR3 protein is CASSNLDGTTNEKLFF. The DNA for the CDR3 is TGTGCCAGCTCAAATCTGGACGGTACAACTAATGAAAAACTGTTTTTT.

CDR3 DNA sequence: TGTGCCAGCAGTTCCCCCGGCCAGGGAGTGACTCGATACGAGCAGTACTTC. It codes for CASSSPGQGVTRYEQYF. V usage is TRBV28 and J usage is TRBJ2-7, with D perhaps matching TRBD1 or TRBD2 (5 bases each). In germline, CDR1 is MDHEN, CDR2 SYDVKM. Trimming pared 4 bases from V and 4 bases from J, leaving 23 bases between. The CDR3 loop spans 17 amino acids.

V and J are TRBV7-8 and TRBJ1-1; possibly TRBD1 for D (6 bases). CDR3 length: 13 amino acids. Germline V lookup: CDR1 SGHVS, CDR2 FQNEAQ. Between the trimmed V and J ends, which lost 3 bases and 4 bases, there was a span of 9 bases. The CDR3 sequence: CASSFATGTEAFF. The CDR3 DNA follows: TGTGCCAGCAGCTTTGCGACAGGCACTGAAGCTTTCTTT.

The chain joins TRBV9 to TRBJ2-3, with D unclear. The CDR3 has 15 residues. The germline gives CDR1 SGDLS, CDR2 YYNGEE. Trimming took off 4 bases at V and 3 bases at J, with 15 bases between the two ends. In nucleotides, the CDR3 is TGTGCCAGCAGCCCCGGCGGAGCCGGAACAGATACGCAGTATTTT. This sequence encodes CASSPGGAGTDTQYF.

The V and J genes are TRBV7-2 and TRBJ2-4; 7 bases are a match to TRBD2. CDR1 is SGHTA, CDR2 FQGNSA, per germline. This CDR3 has 18 amino acids. V was pared by 4 bases and J by 8 bases, with 20 bases of the junction left unmatched. CDR3 region: CASSSPQLAAHSSYIQYF. The CDR3 DNA is TGTGCCAGCAGCTCTCCTCAGCTAGCGGCCCACAGTAGTTACATTCAGTACTTC.

This sequence joins TRBV5-6 and TRBJ2-1; D perhaps matches TRBD1 (6 bases). Germline CDR1 and CDR2: SGHDT and YYEEEE. The CDR3 totals 14 residues. Trimming cost V 6 bases and J 1 base, with 11 bases left between them. The DNA for the CDR3 is TGTGCCAGCAACCCGACAGGATCCTACAATGAGCAGTTCTTC. Protein: CASNPTGSYNEQFF.

The chain joins TRBV7-2 to TRBJ2-7; TRBD2 agrees at 9 bases. Germline V CDR1 and CDR2: SGHTA, FQGNSA. This CDR3 has 15 amino acids. The ends lost 1 base at V and 6 bases at J; junction bases unmatched: 7. CDR3 sequence (DNA): TGTGCCAGCAGCTTAGTGGTAGCGGGAGTGGTCGAGCAGTACTTC. Its protein product is CASSLVVAGVVEQYF.

On this clone: Other DNA sequences in the sample encode the same CDR3. The V call is TRBV11-2, the J call TRBJ2-3; TRBD2 matches at 8 bases. This CDR3 has 15 amino acids. The V gene end was trimmed by 1 base and the J gene end by 1 base; junction bases not matched to a gene: 1. The V gene's germline CDR1 is SGHAT and CDR2 FQNNGV. The CDR3 sequence is CASSLVGRGTDTQYF. The DNA of the CDR3 is TGTGCCAGCAGCTTAGTCGGGAGGGGCACAGATACGCAGTATTTT.

The genes are TRBV10-3 and TRBJ2-7, with 7 bases that match TRBD1. Trimming at V came to 4 bases and at J to 1 base, leaving 4 bases not matched to a gene. The germline V gene encodes CDR1 ENHRY and CDR2 SYGVKD. This CDR3 is built from 14 residues. This CDR3 reads CAISGGTESYEQYF. DNA for the CDR3: TGTGCCATCAGTGGAGGGACAGAGTCCTACGAGCAGTACTTC.

The chain joins TRBV7-2 to TRBJ2-3; 7 bases match TRBD2. CDR3 length: 16 amino acids. The germline CDR1 and CDR2 sequences are SGHTA and FQGNSA. V shed 1 base, J shed 0 bases, and the junction held 4 bases outside the gene matches. In nucleotides, the CDR3 is TGTGCCAGCAGCTTAGGAGGTAGCGGGAGCACAGATACGCAGTATTTT. This encodes CASSLGGSGSTDTQYF.

V is TRBV6-8 and J is TRBJ2-7; 11 nucleotides agree with TRBD2. Germline V CDR1 and CDR2: MNHGY, SAAAGT. The J segment lost 2 bases and the V segment lost 10 bases, leaving 13 bases of the junction unmatched. CDR3 length: 16 amino acids. In DNA form, the CDR3 reads TGTGCCAAAAAACCCCCGACTAGCGGGGAGCCCTACGAGCAGTACTTC. Its translation is CAKKPPTSGEPYEQYF.

The CDR3 nucleotides are TGTGCCAGCACCCGCAACTCCTACGAGCAGTACTTC. Protein: CASTRNSYEQYF. The J gene is TRBJ2-7, the V gene TRBV6-1; D is ambiguous. With 7 bases removed from V and 0 bases from J, the gap between germline ends came to 7 bases. Per germline, CDR1 MNHNS and CDR2 SASEGT. This CDR3 is built from 12 residues.

The genes are TRBV30 and TRBJ1-6; TRBD1 matches at 7 bases. This CDR3 spans 13 amino acids. V dropped 2 bases and J dropped 8; count of bases not matched to a gene: 3. Looked up from germline, CDR1 is GTSNPN and CDR2 is SVGIG (reference sequence). The CDR3 here is CAWSQGVDSPLHF. CDR3 bases: TGTGCCTGGAGTCAGGGGGTTGATTCACCCCTCCACTTT.

V and J are TRBV6-1 and TRBJ2-7, with D uncertain. The CDR3 length is 13 residues. CDR1 is MNHNS, CDR2 SASEGT, per germline. The V end lost 1 base, the J end lost 3 bases, and 7 bases lay between the germline ends. CDR3 sequence (DNA): TGTGCCAGCAGTGAAGGACCGAACTACGAGCAGTACTTC. This gives the protein CASSEGPNYEQYF.

The chain employs TRBV29-1 and TRBJ2-3; tentative D call: TRBD1 (6 bases). Germline assignment: CDR1 SQVTM and CDR2 ANQGSEA. Trimming took 0 bases from V and 1 from J, leaving 17 bases between them. There are 17 residues in the CDR3. CDR3 nucleotides: TGCAGCGTTGAAGATCAGCCTCGGGCAGGGGGCACAGATACGCAGTATTTT. Its protein is CSVEDQPRAGGTDTQYF.

The chain has TRBV1 and TRBJ2-7; the DNA was not compared with TRBD1, the D call given in the table. TRBV1 is shown as a pseudogene. The CDR3 loop spans 13 amino acids. The chain's CDR3 is CTRSVGDKYEQYF. DNA of the CDR3: TGCACCAGGTCTGTGGGGGACAAATACGAGCAGTACTTC.